This T cell receptor (beta chain) was captured in a study of identical twins' blood T cells. Donors were six healthy women in three monozygous twin pairs. This clonotype was seen repeatedly, ten times or more. Its antigen remains unknown. The J segment lost 6 bases and the V segment lost 5 bases, leaving 12 bases of the junction unmatched. The CDR3 has 15 amino acids. Per the germline V gene, CDR1 is SGHTA and CDR2 is FQGNSA. Points from the study as a whole: Twins shared more top CDR3 clonotypes than unrelated donors did.

Both ends of each TCR cDNA library bore sample-specific barcodes. TCRdb analysed the 5' RACE reads with MiXCR anew, one entry per CDR3 protein. The sample lists about 370,000 distinct CDR3 sequences; roughly 31% were seen once. V gene TRBV7-2 combines with J gene TRBJ1-2; 7 nucleotides match TRBD1. Sequences were obtained from PBMCs. This clonotype was obtained from a woman aged 18-55 years in good health. The chain's CDR3 is CASSLGTAEFHGYTF. The CDR3 DNA follows: TGTGCCAGCAGCCTGGGGACAGCCGAGTTTCATGGCTACACCTTC. Filled out from reference TRBV7-2 and TRBJ1-2, the complete variable domain reads GAGVSQSPSNKVTEKGKDVELRCDPISGHTALYWYRQSLGQGLEFLIYFQGNSAPDKSGLPSDRFSAERTGGSVSTLTIQRTQQEDSAVYLCASSLGTAEFHGYTFGSGTRLTVV.